This T cell receptor (beta chain) was sequenced in a study of T cells in Graves' hyperthyroidism and ophthalmopathy (dated by TCRdb to between 2018 and 2021). With respect to the entire study: Peripheral blood samples were taken at initial diagnosis, before any treatment was given. Whether ophthalmopathy could be predicted prospectively was tested in an independent validation cohort made up of 18 to 20 hyperthyroidism patients plus 17 patients who later progressed to ophthalmopathy. The 100 or so discovery patients were randomly split 7:3 into training and test sets. The paper reports TCR Vbeta CDR3 sequencing of 135 peripheral blood samples: around 41 ophthalmopathy, about 75 hyperthyroidism and about 17 progressor patients. In about 6 Graves' hyperthyroidism patients, the study also compared T-cell repertoires from thyroid tissue with T-cell repertoires from blood. After blood sampling, hyperthyroidism patients were treated with methimazole at a starting dose of 30 mg daily, and ophthalmopathy patients were treated with high-dose intravenous methylprednisolone. TCR V-J signatures able to tell the groups apart were searched for in a discovery cohort of more than 90 patients, of whom over 40 had Graves' ophthalmopathy and more than 55 had stable Graves' hyperthyroidism.

At the junction V is shortened by 1 base and J by 7 bases, with 19 bases in between. From a lookup of the germline V gene (reference sequence), CDR1 and CDR2 are SEHNR and FQNEAQ. The CDR3, cysteine through phenylalanine, is 16 amino acids long. Solely the CDR3 DNA is kept, with 48 bases framed from the first base. Hyperthyroidism patients were newly diagnosed, had a disease duration of under 2 months, and were aged 18 to 65 years. Any patient with an uncontrolled infection, another autoimmune disease, pregnancy or lactation was excluded. Clinical symptoms, serum thyroxine and TRAb, thyroid ultrasound, and orbital computed tomography formed the basis for the diagnoses. For progressor patients, blood was drawn at the first diagnosis of hyperthyroidism, before any ophthalmopathy symptoms had appeared. Ficoll-Paque density gradient centrifugation was used to isolate PBMCs from under 11 ml of fresh peripheral blood. Progressor patients were initially diagnosed with Graves' hyperthyroidism and developed ophthalmopathy during follow-up. Total RNA was extracted using Trizol reagent, and RNA quality was assessed on an Agilent 2100 Bioanalyzer.

This clonotype has a count of ten or more. What antigen it recognizes has not been identified. Base qualities are not at hand, and no much larger clone is one base apart. TCR beta CDR3 regions were amplified from RNA transcripts. The TCR CDR3 was subjected to a first round of RT-PCR using the HTBI primer set and the Qiagen OneStep RT-PCR kit. Libraries were constructed in a second round of multiplex PCR, after which size selection and purification were carried out. The libraries were sequenced on an Illumina HiSeq2000 using paired-end 100 bp reads. Turning to the authors' computational methods: SOAPnuke was used to process the raw data, throwing out any read that contained adapters or uncalled bases, had a mean Phred below 15, or lacked an exact constant-primer or identifier match. High-quality paired reads were merged using COPE v1.2.5, and each unique nucleotide sequence was defined as a clonotype. MiTCR v1.1 was used to align the clonotypes against IMGT TRBV, TRBD and TRBJ reference segments. The analysis was restricted to V-J combinations with a frequency above 0.0001, which together covered 99.2% of the repertoires. The TCS score was defined as F50 (clonal expansion) divided by E x V (chaos), with BLOSUM62-based TCRdist calculated between CDR3 peptides within each V-J. Welch's t-statistics and random forest reduced fewer than 600 V-J features to under 15, which were used in a naive Bayes classifier (R e1071). The public sequencing data were trimmed at Q25 with fastp and processed into clonotypes with MiXCR by TCRdb, which kept only in-frame beta chains. Identical CDR3 proteins give one entry, which carries the most common genes and DNA. These V and J calls originate from TCRdb's pipeline instead of the authors' own analysis. The table for this sample lists roughly 180,000 distinct CDR3 sequences; just under 9.5% of them were counted only once. The ten largest account for roughly 23% of the sample.

Study-level results and caveats: No statistical method was used to fix the sample size in advance, and group allocation was not hidden from the investigators. In validation, progression to ophthalmopathy was predicted by the model with 70.59% sensitivity and nearly 75% specificity, a median of roughly 6 months before onset. Most expanded thyroid clonotypes (frequency above 0.001) were also detected in blood, a finding suggesting that blood repertoires may reflect thyroid immune responses. In cross-validation, a model built on a 13 V-J signature told ophthalmopathy apart from stable hyperthyroidism with under 90% sensitivity and roughly 82% specificity, and in testing the same model reached 80%/75%.

Recombination linked TRBV7-9 to TRBJ1-2; the D gene assignment is ambiguous. The specimen sequenced was blood. This clonotype was obtained from a woman aged 18-29 years with Graves' hyperthyroidism that later progressed to Graves' ophthalmopathy. The nucleotide sequence is given as TGTGCCAGCAGCTTAGGGCCGGCCGGTCGGGGATCTGGCTACACCTTC. This translates into CASSLGPAGRGSGYTF.